This T cell receptor (beta chain) was recovered during a study of T cells in Graves' hyperthyroidism and ophthalmopathy. Regarding the study as a whole: Blood shared most expanded thyroid clonotypes above 0.001.

This clonotype appeared a few times. The antigen is unknown. Uncontrolled infection, other autoimmune disease, pregnancy or lactation excluded patients. The source material, RNA transcripts, was used to amplify TCR beta CDR3 regions. TCR CDR3 underwent first-round RT-PCR with the HTBI primer set. TCRdb re-called the multiplex PCR reads through MiXCR, storing one row per CDR3 protein. The sample consists of around 660,000 distinct CDR3 sequences, 40% to 55% of them appearing once. Per germline, CDR1 DFQATT and CDR2 SNEGSKA (reference sequence). The CDR3 spans 17 residues. V was shortened by 0 bases and J by 3 bases, with 21 bases between the two germline ends.

The material sequenced was peripheral blood or thyroid tissue (not recorded which). The clonotype originates from an adult man with Graves' disease, either hyperthyroidism or ophthalmopathy (not recorded which). This chain uses TRBV20-1 with TRBJ2-7; TRBD1 is a possible D gene (5 bases). The CDR3 sequence: CSARDDPGSTVDYEQYF. The CDR3 nucleotides read TGCAGTGCTAGAGACGACCCCGGGTCGACAGTGGACTACGAGCAGTACTTC.